Listed here are 18 T cell receptor beta chains from one sample, sequenced in a study of blood T cell repertoires in COVID-19. Sequenced by immunoSEQ multiplex PCR; TCRdb stores in-frame clones only, minus some. The repertoire holds around 240,000 clones, with around 87% as singletons. The sequenced material came from peripheral blood. The receptor set was obtained from a woman aged 25 to 39 who had recovered from COVID-19.

This rearrangement joins TRBV11-2 to TRBJ2-7; 9 nucleotides agree with TRBD1. Per the germline V gene, CDR1 is SGHAT and CDR2 is FQNNGV. CDR3 length: 15 residues. V dropped 2 bases and J dropped 2; count of bases not matched to a gene: 4. CDR3 in amino acids: CASSLTGQGPYEQYF. The CDR3 region has the DNA TGTGCCAGCAGCTTAACGGGACAGGGTCCCTACGAGCAGTACTTC.

The chain joins TRBV11-2 to TRBJ2-5, with D maybe TRBD1 (6 bases). The CDR3 is made up of 14 amino acids. CDR1 SGHAT and CDR2 FQNNGV come from the germline V gene. Trimming stripped 2 bases from V and 2 bases from J, with 9 bases between. The CDR3, as DNA: TGTGCCAGCAGCTTATATAGGGGGCAAGAGACCCAGTACTTC. This sequence encodes CASSLYRGQETQYF.

The J gene is TRBJ1-2, the V gene TRBV28; D perhaps matches TRBD1 (6 bases). V was shortened by 6 bases and J by 2 bases, with 28 bases between the two germline ends. CDR1 is MDHEN and CDR2 is SYDVKM in the germline V gene. The CDR3 extends over 19 amino acids. In DNA form, the CDR3 reads TGTGCCAGCAGACTCTGGGGACAAGCCTCCCCAAGGGGGAACTATGGCTACACCTTC. As protein: CASRLWGQASPRGNYGYTF.

The V and J genes are TRBV9 and TRBJ2-7; TRBD1 might be the D (6 bases). Deletions cut 4 bases from V and 2 bases from J, with 13 bases between. The CDR3 sequence is 14 residues long. Germline V gene lookup returns CDR1 SGDLS and CDR2 YYNGEE. The CDR3, as DNA: TGTGCCAGCAGCCCCCAGACAGGAGCCTACGAGCAGTACTTC. Translating it yields CASSPQTGAYEQYF.

V usage is TRBV21-1 and J usage is TRBJ1-6; the table's D gene call, TRBD1, was not cross checked with the DNA. TRBV21-1 is designated a pseudogene. CDR3 length: 19 residues. CDR3 bases: TGTGCCAGCAGCAAGGAGGTCAGGACAGAGCCTTCTTATAATTCACCCCTCCACTTT. Translating gives CASSKEVRTEPSYNSPLHF.

The rearrangement joins TRBV18 to TRBJ2-5; D is uncertain. The CDR3 contains 12 residues. The germline V gene encodes CDR1 KGHSH and CDR2 LQKENI. V was clipped by 6 bases and J by 0 bases, with 5 bases between them. The CDR3 sequence is CASSQYQETQYF. CDR3 sequence (DNA): TGTGCCAGCTCCCAGTACCAAGAGACCCAGTACTTC.

This chain's CDR3 is CASSLISVNEQFF. The CDR3 DNA is TGTGCCAGCAGCTTAATTTCGGTCAATGAGCAGTTCTTC. The chain couples TRBV13 to TRBJ2-1, with D unclear. CDR1 and CDR2 from the germline V gene are PRHDT and FYEKMQ (reference sequence). This CDR3 is 13 amino acids long. V lost 2 bases to trimming and J lost 6 bases, with 8 bases between them. Full variable domain (remainder filled in from reference TRBV13 and TRBJ2-1): AAGVIQSPRHLIKEKRETATLKCYPIPRHDTVYWYQQGPGQDPQFLISFYEKMQSDKGSIPDRFSAQQFSDYHSELNMSSLELGDSALYFCASSLISVNEQFFGPGTRLTVL.

Concerning this clone itself: Other DNA variants within this sample encode the same CDR3. The gene calls are TRBV4-1 and TRBJ2-7; perhaps TRBD2 as D (6 bases). The CDR3 is 13 amino acids. Germline lookup yields CDR1 MGHRA and CDR2 YSYEKL. V lost 4 bases and J lost 3, with 10 bases in between. CDR3 in amino acids: CASSPGLSYEQYF. CDR3 nucleotide sequence: TGCGCCAGCAGCCCGGGACTTAGCTACGAGCAGTACTTC.

The chain uses TRBV30 and TRBJ1-5, with D unresolved. This CDR3 has 12 residues. Germline V gene lookup returns CDR1 GTSNPN and CDR2 SVGIG (reference sequence). V lost 3 bases to trimming and J lost 4 bases, with 7 bases between them. The CDR3 region is CAWSGGNQPQHF. The CDR3 nucleotides read TGTGCCTGGAGCGGAGGGAATCAGCCCCAGCATTTT.

V is TRBV5-1 and J is TRBJ1-2; the D is unclear. V lost 5 bases, J lost 3 bases, and 14 bases lay in between. CDR1 is SGHRS, CDR2 YFSETQ, per germline. There are 14 residues in the CDR3. CDR3 region: CASSQSLNYYGYTF. CDR3 in DNA: TGCGCCAGCAGTCAATCCTTAAACTACTATGGCTACACCTTC.

The rearrangement uses TRBV10-1 and TRBJ2-1; a weak D match, TRBD1 (5 bases). V lost 5 bases and J lost 4, with 12 bases in between. CDR1 is WNHNN and CDR2 is SYGVQD in the germline V gene (reference sequence). The CDR3 is 14 residues long. The CDR3 bases are TGCGCCAGCAGTAGAGAGACAGCGTACAATGAGCAGTTCTTC. This translates into CASSRETAYNEQFF.

In DNA form, the CDR3 reads TGTGCCACCAGTGACGCAAACAGGGGCACCGGGGAGCTGTTTTTT. This encodes CATSDANRGTGELFF. The chain combines TRBV24-1 with TRBJ2-2, with 7 bases that match TRBD1. V lost 4 bases and J lost 4; bases outside the gene matches: 5. The length of the CDR3 is 15 residues. CDR1 and CDR2 from the germline V gene are KGHDR and SFDVKD.

The V gene is TRBV7-2, the J gene TRBJ2-5; perhaps TRBD2 as D (7 bases). Germline values: CDR1 SGHTA, CDR2 FQGNSA. The CDR3 length is 15 residues. V lost 1 base to trimming and J lost 6 bases, with 15 bases between them. CDR3 in DNA: TGTGCCAGCAGCTTAGTTGGCGGGGGCGGGCAGACCCAGTACTTC. This codes for CASSLVGGGGQTQYF.

The V gene is TRBV5-1, the J gene TRBJ1-5, with D possibly matching TRBD1 (6 bases). This CDR3 region has 15 residues. V lost 5 bases to trimming and J lost 5 bases, with 17 bases between them. CDR1 is SGHRS and CDR2 is YFSETQ in the germline V gene. DNA of the CDR3: TGCGCCAGCAGTCTTGAAGGACAGCCTTATCAGCCCCAGCATTTT. It encodes CASSLEGQPYQPQHF.

The chain carries TRBV7-3 and TRBJ2-2; D uncertain. Deletions cut 5 bases from V and 6 bases from J, with 10 bases between. CDR3 size: 13 residues. Per germline, CDR1 SGHTA and CDR2 FQGTGA. CDR3 coding DNA: TGTGCCAGCAGCGTAGTAATGGCCGGGGAGCTGTTTTTT. Protein: CASSVVMAGELFF.

As regards this clone: Mismatch with germline at one junction end may stem from a read error. This chain links TRBV3-1 (or the pseudogene TRBV3-2) with TRBJ1-4; possible D gene TRBD1, 6 bases. Looked up from germline, CDR1 is LGHDT and CDR2 is YNNKEL (reference sequence). This CDR3 is 16 amino acids long. In DNA, the CDR3 is TGTGCCAGCAGCCGAAAGACCGGGACAACTTATGAAAAACTGTTTTTT. It encodes CASSRKTGTTYEKLFF.

This rearrangement joins TRBV29-1 to TRBJ2-7; TRBD1 matches 8 bases. The CDR3 consists of 18 residues. The germline V gene encodes CDR1 SQVTM and CDR2 ANQGSEA. V lost 1 base, J lost 2 bases, and 16 bases stayed unmatched. The CDR3: CSVEGRAPTDRATYEQYF. Written as DNA, the CDR3 is TGCAGCGTTGAAGGCCGGGCACCTACGGACAGGGCCACCTACGAGCAGTACTTC.

V gene TRBV4-1 combines with J gene TRBJ2-7, with 7 bases aligning to TRBD1. The CDR3 contains 15 residues. The V segment lost 1 base and the J segment 0 bases; nucleotides outside the gene matches: 3. The germline V gene encodes CDR1 MGHRA and CDR2 YSYEKL. The CDR3 is CASSQVPGGSYEQYF. DNA for the CDR3: TGCGCCAGCAGCCAAGTACCAGGGGGCTCCTACGAGCAGTACTTC.